The T cell receptor (beta chain) described here comes from a study of blood T cells in healthy people across ages. Study observations and caveats: Any conclusive comparison of naive versus antigen-experienced cells was prevented by using unsorted PBMCs. Possibly confounding the expanded clonotype changes was the fact that donor CMV status was unknown.

This clonotype was seen at least ten times. The antigen is undetermined. A J-beta primer mix and a sample-barcoded 5' primer were used in a second PCR of about 7 to 11 cycles. TCRdb called the 5' RACE reads again in MiXCR, with one record for every CDR3 protein. The table shows about 730,000 distinct CDR3 sequences, with about 40% occurring only once. This CDR3 comprises 14 residues. V shed 8 bases, J shed 5 bases, and the junction held 5 bases outside the gene matches. The germline V gene encodes CDR1 MNHEY and CDR2 SVGAGI. This clonotype originated in a woman aged 60 to 75 in good health. The rearrangement uses TRBV6-5 and TRBJ2-5; TRBD2 matches at 13 bases. The sequenced material came from blood. DNA for the CDR3: TGTGCCAGCGGCGGACTAGCGGGAGTTGAGACCCAGTACTTC. Its protein product is CASGGLAGVETQYF.